The clone carrying this T cell receptor (beta chain) has just one count. The antigen is not known. This sample was included in a study of shared clonotypes between healthy human individuals. Whole-study findings and limits: Shared clonotypes: roughly 4.5% naive CD4, around 3.7% naive CD8, about 2.4% memory CD4, approximately 0.37% memory CD8. Exclusively blood specimens were collected; tissue repertoires likely differ.

Assay used: immunoSEQ multiplex PCR; TCRdb lists only in-frame clones, some missing. The sample shows about 2.4 million clones, 80% to 95% of them seen only once. The CDR3 extends over 16 amino acids. The V gene's germline CDR1 is SGHNT and CDR2 YYREEE (reference sequence). Germline trimming cut 4 bases from V and 5 bases from J; bases unmatched to any gene: 7. Donors, healthy HIV-negative adults, lacked recent acute infections or vaccinations. Investigators divided CD4+ cells into CD45RA+ naive and CD45RA-negative memory subsets. The chain carries TRBV5-4 and TRBJ1-6; 9 bases match TRBD1. The material sequenced was naive CD4+ T cells from PBMCs. Stated subset: CD45RA+ positively selected. The source is a man younger than 30 in good health. Some clones in this sample may be carry-over from other donors' samples. The CDR3, as DNA: TGTGCCAGCAGCCGACTGGGACAGGGCGATAATTCACCCCTCCACTTT. Its translation: CASSRLGQGDNSPLHF.